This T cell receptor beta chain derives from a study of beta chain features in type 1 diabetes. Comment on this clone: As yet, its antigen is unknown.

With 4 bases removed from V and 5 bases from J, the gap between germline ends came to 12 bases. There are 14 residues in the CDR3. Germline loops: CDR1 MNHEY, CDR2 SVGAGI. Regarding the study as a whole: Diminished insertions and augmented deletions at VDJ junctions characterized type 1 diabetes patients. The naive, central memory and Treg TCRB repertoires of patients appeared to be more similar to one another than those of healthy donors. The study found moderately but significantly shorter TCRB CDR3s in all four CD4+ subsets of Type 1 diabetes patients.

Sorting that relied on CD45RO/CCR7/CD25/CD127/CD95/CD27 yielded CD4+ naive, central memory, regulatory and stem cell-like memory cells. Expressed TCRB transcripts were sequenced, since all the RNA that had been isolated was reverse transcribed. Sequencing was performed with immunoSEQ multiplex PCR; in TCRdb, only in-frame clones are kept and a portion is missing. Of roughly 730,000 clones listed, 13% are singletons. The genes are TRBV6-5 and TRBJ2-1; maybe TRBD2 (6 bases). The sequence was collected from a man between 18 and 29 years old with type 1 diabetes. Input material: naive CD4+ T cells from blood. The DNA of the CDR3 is TGTGCCAGCAGTTCACCGGGACTGAACAATGAGCAGTTCTTC. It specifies CASSSPGLNNEQFF.